This is a list of T cell receptor beta chains from one sample in a study of regulatory T cells in long-lasting Graves disease. TCRdb reprocessed the multiplex PCR reads with MiXCR, giving one entry per CDR3 protein. Here the sample spans hundreds of thousands of distinct CDR3 sequences, approximately 13% being singletons. These data were also filed under a second study, of T cells in Graves' hyperthyroidism and ophthalmopathy.

The source material was peripheral blood mononuclear cells (PBMCs), sampled at new diagnosis, from a patient treated with antithyroid drugs. The receptors here all came from a young man with Graves disease. The CDR3 runs from the conserved cysteine through the conserved F or W. The D gene is left open where the match is weak. The size entry is marked missing in some rows and otherwise reads once, few, many or a size class.

D gene,J gene,V gene,clone size,CDR3 DNA,CDR3 protein
-,TRBJ2-1,TRBV11-2,many,TGTGCCAGCAGCTTAGCGGGACCGAACAATGAGCAGTTCTTC,CASSLAGPNNEQFF
TRBD2,TRBJ2-1,TRBV11-2,many,TGTGCCAGCAGCTTTCGGCCGGGACTAGCGGGAGTTAATGAGCAGTTCTTC,CASSFRPGLAGVNEQFF
-,TRBJ2-5,TRBV18,-,TGTGCCACCCAAGCGGAGGGGAGAGAGACCCAGTACTTC,CATQAEGRETQYF
-,TRBJ1-4,TRBV15,-,TGTGCCACCAGCAGAGGAGCAGAAGCAACTAATGAAAAACTGTTTTTT,CATSRGAEATNEKLFF
-,TRBJ2-2,TRBV30,many,TGTGCCTGGAAGTCTAGCTACGCCGGGGAGCTGTTTTTT,CAWKSSYAGELFF
-,TRBJ1-1,TRBV20-1,-,TGCAGTGCTAGAGCTCCAGGAGGGAGGGCTTTCTTT,CSARAPGGRAFF
-,TRBJ2-3,TRBV28,few,TGTGCCAGCAGCCAAGAGGTTAGCGGCCTAAGGGCAGATACGCAGTATTTT,CASSQEVSGLRADTQYF
TRBD1,TRBJ1-2,TRBV29-1,few,TGCAGTTTTAGCCGAGGACAGGGAGATGGCTACACCTTC,CSFSRGQGDGYTF
-,TRBJ2-1,TRBV30,few,TGCGGAGGAATTAACTCCTACAATGAGCAGTTCTTC,CGGINSYNEQFF
TRBD2,TRBJ2-2,TRBV12-3/TRBV12-4,many,TGTGCCAGCAGGCGGGAGCTGGGCACCGGGGAGCTGTTTTTT,CASRRELGTGELFF
-,TRBJ2-7,TRBV2,many,TGTGCCAGCAGTGAAGAGTCCTACGAGCAGTACTTC,CASSEESYEQYF
-,TRBJ1-1,TRBV20-1,-,TGCAGTGCTAGAGCTCGCCTGCAGGTGCGAGCTTTCTTT,CSARARLQVRAFF
TRBD2,TRBJ2-7,TRBV24-1,few,TGTGCCACCAGTGACCAGACTAGCGGGAGCGTCAGGGGCGAGCAGTACTTC,CATSDQTSGSVRGEQYF
-,TRBJ2-3,TRBV27,many,TGTGCCAGCAGTCCCCGACTAGTCCTGTTCTTGTGGTATTTT,CASSPRLVLFLWYF
TRBD1,TRBJ2-5,TRBV27,many,TGTGCCAGCAGTTTATCGCCCGGGACAGGGGGCGAGGAAGAGACCCAGTACTTC,CASSLSPGTGGEEETQYF
-,TRBJ2-7,TRBV29-1,many,TGCAGCGTTCAGGAGAGCTCCTACGAGCAGTACTTC,CSVQESSYEQYF
-,TRBJ1-5,TRBV7-8,-,TGTGCCAGCAGCTTTCGGCCTGGGGAGGGGAATCAGCCCCAGCATTTT,CASSFRPGEGNQPQHF
TRBD2,TRBJ2-1,TRBV6-1,-,TGTGCCAGCAGTCCCGCGAGCGGGATTGAGAACAATGAGCAGTTCTTC,CASSPASGIENNEQFF
TRBD1,TRBJ1-1,TRBV28,-,TGTGCCAGCCTGACAGGGGGGAACACTGAAGCTTTCTTT,CASLTGGNTEAFF
TRBD1,TRBJ1-1,TRBV20-1,many,TGCAGTGCTCGACGACAGGGAGGGCCTGAAGCTTTCTTT,CSARRQGGPEAFF
-,TRBJ2-3,TRBV5-4,many,TGTGCCAGCAGCTCGAACCCAGGGAACACAGATACGCAGTATTTT,CASSSNPGNTDTQYF
-,TRBJ2-5,TRBV4-3,-,TGCGCCAGCAGCCAAGGAAGGGTGACGGGGCCCCAAGAGACCCAGTACTTC,CASSQGRVTGPQETQYF
-,TRBJ2-1,TRBV20-1,many,TGCAGTGCTAGAGATTTACAACGGCCCTCCAATGAGCAGTTCTTC,CSARDLQRPSNEQFF
-,TRBJ2-7,TRBV7-9,many,TGTGCCAGCAGCCCCTCCTCGGGCGGTTACGAGCAGTACTTC,CASSPSSGGYEQYF
-,TRBJ2-5,TRBV11-1,few,TGTGCCAGCAGCTCCCAATTCCAAGAGACCCAGTACTTC,CASSSQFQETQYF
TRBD1,TRBJ1-1,TRBV13,many,TGTGCCAGCAGCACGAGGACAGGTGAAGCTTTCTTT,CASSTRTGEAFF
TRBD2,TRBJ2-7,TRBV20-1,many,TGCAGTGCTAGAGTTGTGGGACTAGCGGGAGGAAACTACGAGCAGTACTTC,CSARVVGLAGGNYEQYF
-,TRBJ2-7,TRBV14,-,TGTGCCACCAGCCAGGGTAGCTCCTACGAGCAGTACTTC,CATSQGSSYEQYF
-,TRBJ2-2,TRBV13,-,TGTGCCAGCAAGAGTACCAGCCCGGTAGGGGAGCTGTTTTTT,CASKSTSPVGELFF
TRBD2,TRBJ2-3,TRBV6-1,many,TGTGCCAGCAGCCCGACTAGCGGTAGCACAGATACGCAGTATTTT,CASSPTSGSTDTQYF
TRBD2,TRBJ2-1,TRBV6-2/TRBV6-3,many,TGTGCCAGCAGTGGGACTAGCGGGGATTACAATGAGCAGTTCTTC,CASSGTSGDYNEQFF
TRBD2,TRBJ2-7,TRBV7-8,many,TGTGCCAGCAGCCTCCGGACTAGCGGGCTGGCCTACGAGCAGTACTTC,CASSLRTSGLAYEQYF
TRBD2,TRBJ2-1,TRBV7-3,-,TGTGCCAGCAGCTTCCGACTAGCGGATTACAATGAGCAGTTCTTC,CASSFRLADYNEQFF
-,TRBJ1-6,TRBV6-1,many,TGTGCCAGCAGTGAAGGGGGATATAATTCACCCCTCCACTTT,CASSEGGYNSPLHF
TRBD2,TRBJ2-1,TRBV12-3/TRBV12-4,many,TGTGCCAGCAGTTTGAGGTCTATCCCCTTAACCGGGACTAGGAACTACAATGAGCAGTTCTTC,CASSLRSIPLTGTRNYNEQFF
-,TRBJ1-1,TRBV28,-,TGTGCCAGCAGACGTCTAAGTCGGACTGAAGCTTTCTTT,CASRRLSRTEAFF
-,TRBJ1-1,TRBV24-1,many,TGTGCCACCAGTGATCCCGGGGGTGAAGCTTTCTTT,CATSDPGGEAFF
TRBD2,TRBJ2-1,TRBV20-1,many,TGCAGTGCTAGAGATCCGGGACTAGCGGTATACAATGAGCAGTTCTTC,CSARDPGLAVYNEQFF
-,TRBJ2-7,TRBV24-1,many,TGTGCCACCAGTGACGGGGGCGCCTACGAGCAGTACTTC,CATSDGGAYEQYF
TRBD2,TRBJ2-3,TRBV27,many,TGTGCCAGCAGTTCCCCGGGACTAGCGGGGGTCACAGATACGCAGTATTTT,CASSSPGLAGVTDTQYF
-,TRBJ2-7,TRBV30,few,TGTGCCTGGAGAGCGGACTCCTACGAGCAGTACTTC,CAWRADSYEQYF
-,TRBJ1-2,TRBV5-1,-,TGCGCCAGCTATACCGGGACAAATAACTATGGCTACACCTTC,CASYTGTNNYGYTF
-,TRBJ2-3,TRBV27,many,TGTGCCAGCAGTCTCAGATGGAACACAGATACGCAGTATTTT,CASSLRWNTDTQYF
-,TRBJ2-1,TRBV6-5,many,TGTGCCAGCAGTTACGGCTATTTCTATGAGCAGTTCTTC,CASSYGYFYEQFF
TRBD1,TRBJ2-1,TRBV19,few,TGTGCCAGTAAGGACAGGGGGCGATACAATGAGCAGTTCTTC,CASKDRGRYNEQFF
-,TRBJ2-1,TRBV3-1,many,TGTGCCAGCGAGAGTCCGAGCTCCTACAATGAGCAGTTCTTC,CASESPSSYNEQFF
TRBD1,TRBJ2-3,TRBV2,-,TGTGCCTCAGGGGGCCTTAAGACAGATACGCAGTATTTT,CASGGLKTDTQYF
TRBD2,TRBJ2-1,TRBV9,-,TGTGCCAGCAGCCCCAGTGGTAGAGCGGGACTGGGGGAGCAGTTCTTC,CASSPSGRAGLGEQFF
-,TRBJ1-6,TRBV20-1,many,TGCAGTGCTGTCAAGCGACAGGCTAATAATTCACCCCTCCACTTT,CSAVKRQANNSPLHF
TRBD2,TRBJ2-7,TRBV6-4,many,TGTGCCAGCGCAGGGACTAGCGGGAGTTTCGGGTACGAGCAGTACTTC,CASAGTSGSFGYEQYF
TRBD2,TRBJ2-5,TRBV7-3,many,TGTGCCAGCAGCTTAGGTCCTAGCGGGACCCCCCAAGAGACCCAGTACTTC,CASSLGPSGTPQETQYF
-,TRBJ2-7,TRBV27,few,TGTGCCAGCAGTAGACAGGAGGGAGCCTACGAGCAGTACTTC,CASSRQEGAYEQYF
-,TRBJ1-1,TRBV12-3/TRBV12-4,many,TGTGCCAGCAGTTTAGAAAGCTGGCAGGTTGAAGCTTTCTTT,CASSLESWQVEAFF
-,TRBJ2-7,TRBV6-1,few,TGTGCCAGCAGCCCCGGGAAGGGGCGTACTTACTCCTACGAGCAGTACTTC,CASSPGKGRTYSYEQYF
-,TRBJ1-1,TRBV6-1,many,TGTGCCAGCAGATCGGGAGTTGGGACTGAAGCTTTCTTT,CASRSGVGTEAFF
-,TRBJ2-2,TRBV20-1,many,TGCAGTGTTGAGAGGGGGTCCACCGGGGAGCTGTTTTTT,CSVERGSTGELFF
TRBD1,TRBJ2-7,TRBV12-3/TRBV12-4,many,TGTGCCAGCAGTTACAGGCAGGGGGCTGGCGAGCAGTACTTC,CASSYRQGAGEQYF
-,TRBJ2-7,TRBV18,-,TGTGCCAGCTCACCACCGGGGGGGCTCTACGAGCAGTACTTC,CASSPPGGLYEQYF
-,TRBJ2-3,TRBV9,-,TGTGCCAGCAGCGTAGTCGGACTCCAAGCCCTGATTAGCACAGATACGCGGTATTTT,CASSVVGLQALISTDTRYF